Shown below are 32 T cell receptor beta chains from a single sample sequenced in a study of T cell responses to AZD1222 COVID-19 vaccine. Clones were sequenced by immunoSEQ multiplex PCR, and TCRdb holds only the in-frame ones, with some missing. The data hold about 140,000 clones, with 85% to 95% observed a single time. The sample consisted of peripheral blood, taken 28 days after the second AZD1222 dose. These receptors were taken from an adult who received the AZD1222 COVID-19 vaccine.

This clone was seen a few times. The CDR3: CASSPLGRVSYEQYF. For the CDR3, the DNA is TGTGCCAGCAGCCCCCTGGGACGGGTTTCCTACGAGCAGTACTTC. The chain uses TRBV28 and TRBJ2-7; D is possibly TRBD1 or TRBD2 (5 bases each). Trimming removed 6 bases at V and 1 base at J, with 16 bases between. Germline loops: CDR1 MDHEN, CDR2 SYDVKM. This CDR3 has 15 residues.

The rearrangement links TRBV2 to TRBJ2-5, with D unresolved. V lost 9 bases and J lost 4, with 9 bases in between. The CDR3 extends over 11 amino acids. The germline V gene has CDR1 SNHLY and CDR2 FYNNEI. The CDR3 region is CASTYRETQYF. For the CDR3, the DNA is TGTGCCAGTACGTACCGAGAGACCCAGTACTTC.

V gene TRBV19 combines with J gene TRBJ1-2; D is unresolved. V shed 1 base and J shed 6 bases, with 15 bases lying between them. The CDR3 loop spans 15 amino acids. CDR1 is LNHDA, CDR2 SQIVND, per germline (reference sequence). CDR3 sequence: CASSIVHGSTNGYTF. Here the CDR3 DNA reads TGTGCCAGTAGTATAGTTCACGGGTCCACCAATGGCTACACCTTC.

About this clone: Additional DNA sequences in this sample encode the identical CDR3. The chain employs TRBV7-8 and TRBJ2-7; maybe TRBD1 (6 bases). Trimming removed 1 base from V and 2 bases from J, with 9 bases in between. CDR1 and CDR2 (germline): SGHVS, FQNEAQ. The CDR3 sequence is 14 residues long. CDR3 sequence reads: CASSLVQGAYEQYF. The DNA of the CDR3 is TGTGCCAGCAGCTTAGTACAGGGAGCCTACGAGCAGTACTTC.

V and J are TRBV3-1 (or the pseudogene TRBV3-2) and TRBJ1-1; 7 bases align to TRBD1. Trimming took 4 bases from V and 6 from J; bases not matched to a gene: 8. CDR1 is LGHDT and CDR2 is YNNKEL in the germline V gene (reference sequence). The CDR3 spans 14 residues. For the CDR3, the DNA is TGTGCCAGCAGCCCGAGCCCCGGGACAGCTGAAGCTTTCTTT. Translated, it gives CASSPSPGTAEAFF.

V and J are TRBV3-1 (or the pseudogene TRBV3-2) and TRBJ1-5; D is ambiguous. The CDR3 is made up of 13 amino acids. V was cut by 1 base and J by 7 bases, with 8 bases left in between. Looked up from germline, CDR1 is LGHDT and CDR2 is YNNKEL (reference sequence). Here the CDR3 DNA reads TGTGCCAGCAGCCAAGCTTTGGGGCAGCCCCAGCATTTT. Encoded protein: CASSQALGQPQHF.

The chain combines TRBV3-1 (or the pseudogene TRBV3-2) with TRBJ2-5, with 7 nucleotides matching TRBD2. Germline V gene data show CDR1 as LGHDT and CDR2 as YNNKEL (reference sequence). Trimming removed 1 base from V and 7 bases from J; junction bases left unmatched: 6. The CDR3 covers 14 residues. The CDR3 bases are TGTGCCAGCAGCCAAGGTCCCAGGGAGGGGACCCAGTACTTC. It translates to CASSQGPREGTQYF.

V usage is TRBV18 and J usage is TRBJ1-2, with no clear D. V lost 5 bases to trimming and J lost 8 bases, with 12 bases between them. Per the germline V gene, CDR1 is KGHSH and CDR2 is LQKENI. This CDR3 has 12 residues. The CDR3 coding sequence is TGTGCCAGCTCATTACCTCCGCGGGGCTACACCTTC. Its translation is CASSLPPRGYTF.

The chain combines TRBV5-4 with TRBJ2-3; 11 bases match TRBD2. The junction had 9 bases not matched to a gene; V was cut back by 3 bases and J by 3 bases. Germline V gives CDR1 SGHNT, CDR2 YYREEE (reference sequence). This CDR3 is built from 17 residues. The CDR3 DNA sequence: TGTGCCAGCAGCTCCCCTAGCGGGGGGATGGGTACAGATACGCAGTATTTT. Amino acid sequence: CASSSPSGGMGTDTQYF.

J is TRBJ1-2 and V is TRBV10-3; 7 positions match TRBD1. The germline V gene encodes CDR1 ENHRY and CDR2 SYGVKD. The CDR3 consists of 17 residues. The V and J ends lost 4 bases and 5 bases, in that order; junction bases with no gene match: 16. The DNA of the CDR3 is TGTGCCATCAGTGCGAAAGACGATAAAGGGGGCAAGTATGGCTACACCTTC. Its protein product is CAISAKDDKGGKYGYTF.

V is TRBV18 and J is TRBJ2-1; D is unclear. The CDR3 is 12 amino acids. The V gene lost 6 bases and the J gene lost 6 bases, with 9 bases spanning the gap. The germline V gene encodes CDR1 KGHSH and CDR2 LQKENI. In DNA form, the CDR3 reads TGTGCCAGCTCCTCAGGTCTCAATGAGCAGTTCTTC. Its translation is CASSSGLNEQFF. Variable domain in full (rest from reference TRBV18 and TRBJ2-1): NAGVMQNPRHLVRRRGQEARLRCSPMKGHSHVYWYRQLPEEGLKFMVYLQKENIIDESGMPKERFSAEFPKEGPSILRIQQVVRGDSAAYFCASSSGLNEQFFGPGTRLTVL.

CDR3 nucleotides: TGTGCCAGCAGCTGGGCACTTGACGCCTTTCAAGGCTACACCTTC. Translating it yields CASSWALDAFQGYTF. J is TRBJ1-2 and V is TRBV5-4, with unresolved D. This CDR3 spans 15 amino acids. V lost 3 bases and J 8 bases, leaving 20 bases between the germline ends. Germline CDR1 SGHNT, CDR2 YYREEE (reference sequence).

The chain joins TRBV5-4 to TRBJ2-1; D is ambiguous. The length of the CDR3 is 14 residues. Germline V CDR1 and CDR2: SGHNT, YYREEE (reference sequence). The V end was cut by 3 bases, the J end by 3 bases, with 10 bases between. The CDR3 DNA reads as TGTGCCAGCAGCTCAGATTTGAGCTACAATGAGCAGTTCTTC. Residues: CASSSDLSYNEQFF.

V is TRBV9 and J is TRBJ2-5; 8 bases agree with TRBD1. Trimming took 3 bases from V and 7 from J; bases not matched to a gene: 8. The germline gives CDR1 SGDLS, CDR2 YYNGEE. There are 14 residues in the CDR3. In DNA form, the CDR3 reads TGTGCCAGCAGCGAGGGTGTGGGGACAGGGACCCAGTACTTC. Translated: CASSEGVGTGTQYF.

Of note for this clone: An end of the junction differs from the germline gene, which may be a read error. The rearrangement joins TRBV6-6 to TRBJ1-5; D might be TRBD1 (6 bases). The germline V gene encodes CDR1 MNHNY and CDR2 SVGAGI (reference sequence). The CDR3 length is 15 residues. In nucleotides, the CDR3 is TGTGCCAGCAGTTTTGAAGGGGGAAGCAGTCAGCCCCAGCATTTT. As protein: CASSFEGGSSQPQHF.

This clone occurred once. The chain joins TRBV28 to TRBJ2-3; the D gene is possibly TRBD2 (5 bases). The CDR3 consists of 15 residues. In germline, CDR1 is MDHEN, CDR2 SYDVKM. Trimming removed 5 bases from V and 1 base from J, with 13 bases in between. CDR3 sequence: CASSAIAGGTDTQYF. The CDR3 region has the DNA TGTGCCAGCAGTGCGATAGCCGGGGGCACAGATACGCAGTATTTT.

V and J are TRBV7-9 and TRBJ1-4; maybe TRBD1 (5 bases). The V gene lost 5 bases and the J gene lost 4 bases, with 26 bases spanning the gap. The CDR3 extends over 19 amino acids. In germline, CDR1 is SEHNR, CDR2 FQNEAQ (reference sequence). The DNA of the CDR3 is TGTGCCAGCAGCCCCTCAGGGTCGGTCTTTCAAAGGGTTAATGAAAAACTGTTTTTT. This encodes CASSPSGSVFQRVNEKLFF.

This clone was detected only once. The genes are TRBV27 and TRBJ2-3, with 9 bases aligning to TRBD2. The CDR3 length is 16 residues. After removal of 6 bases from V and 3 bases from J, the junction contained 10 bases not matched to a gene. Germline V gene lookup returns CDR1 MNHEY and CDR2 SMNVEV (reference sequence). CDR3 loop: CASSQLLAGSTDTQYF. Here the CDR3 DNA reads TGTGCCAGCAGCCAACTCCTAGCGGGGTCTACAGATACGCAGTATTTT.

CDR3 in amino acids: CASSEGRGPTQSSYNEQFF. The CDR3 DNA reads as TGCGCCAGCAGCGAGGGGAGGGGGCCAACCCAAAGCTCCTACAATGAGCAGTTCTTC. This sequence joins TRBV4-1 and TRBJ2-1; D might be TRBD1 or TRBD2, each matching 7 bases. Germline lookup yields CDR1 MGHRA and CDR2 YSYEKL. V lost 5 bases to trimming and J lost 0 bases, with 23 bases between them. The CDR3 has 19 amino acids.

The V and J genes are TRBV7-2 and TRBJ2-1; 7 positions match TRBD1. V lost 5 bases and J lost 6; bases outside the gene matches: 7. There are 14 residues in the CDR3. Germline V gene sequence: CDR1 SGHTA, CDR2 FQGNSA. The CDR3 sequence is CASSPRDRPNEQFF. CDR3 DNA sequence: TGTGCCAGCAGCCCCCGGGACAGACCCAATGAGCAGTTCTTC. Looking up the rest from reference TRBV7-2 and TRBJ2-1 gives the full variable domain: GAGVSQSPSNKVTEKGKDVELRCDPISGHTALYWYRQSLGQGLEFLIYFQGNSAPDKSGLPSDRFSAERTGGSVSTLTIQRTQQEDSAVYLCASSPRDRPNEQFFGPGTRLTVL.

J is TRBJ1-5 and V is TRBV9; D perhaps matches TRBD1 (5 bases). This CDR3 spans 16 amino acids. CDR1 and CDR2 from the germline V gene are SGDLS and YYNGEE. Trimming pared 0 bases from V and 4 bases from J, leaving 14 bases between. CDR3 nucleotide sequence: TGTGCCAGCAGCGTAGTTGGGGGAAGACCGAATCAGCCCCAGCATTTT. This translates into CASSVVGGRPNQPQHF. The variable domain in full, with the rest retrieved from reference TRBV9 and TRBJ1-5, is DSGVTQTPKHLITATGQRVTLRCSPRSGDLSVYWYQQSLDQGLQFLIQYYNGEERAKGNILERFSAQQFPDLHSELNLSSLELGDSALYFCASSVVGGRPNQPQHFGDGTRLSIL.

The chain joins TRBV4-1 to TRBJ1-2; D ambiguous. Trimming pared 2 bases from V and 4 bases from J, leaving 17 bases between. Germline V gives CDR1 MGHRA, CDR2 YSYEKL. This CDR3 region has 16 residues. In DNA, the CDR3 is TGCGCCAGCAGCCAAAGACTCCGAGATCCTGGCTATGGCTACACCTTC. Translating it yields CASSQRLRDPGYGYTF.

The chain is built from TRBV27 and TRBJ1-5; D is unclear. There are 14 residues in the CDR3. V lost 3 bases and J 4 bases, leaving 10 bases between the germline ends. Germline CDR1 and CDR2: MNHEY and SMNVEV (reference sequence). For the CDR3, the DNA is TGTGCCAGCAGTTTTGCGGGAGATAATCAGCCCCAGCATTTT. Its translation: CASSFAGDNQPQHF.

The chain combines TRBV10-3 with TRBJ1-5; D is uncertain. Between the trimmed V and J ends, which lost 4 bases and 3 bases, there was a span of 10 bases. CDR1 and CDR2 (germline): ENHRY, SYGVKD. The CDR3 is 14 amino acids. The CDR3 protein is CAISVSGYNQPQHF. The CDR3 DNA reads as TGTGCCATCAGTGTCTCCGGGTACAATCAGCCCCAGCATTTT.

This clone was picked up one time. The V and J genes are TRBV7-3 and TRBJ2-5; 12 bases match TRBD2. The V segment lost 4 bases and the J segment 3 bases; nucleotides outside the gene matches: 0. This CDR3 has 14 amino acids. Germline-derived CDR1 and CDR2 are SGHTA and FQGTGA. CDR3 sequence (DNA): TGTGCCAGCAGCTCTAGCGGGGGGGAAGAGACCCAGTACTTC. This codes for CASSSSGGEETQYF.

The chain links TRBV28 to TRBJ1-2; TRBD1 matches at 8 bases. Germline V lookup: CDR1 MDHEN, CDR2 SYDVKM. V lost 4 bases to trimming and J lost 5 bases; unmatched junction nucleotides: 0. The CDR3 is 12 residues long. The CDR3 is CASSWDRYGYTF. CDR3 in DNA: TGTGCCAGCAGTTGGGACAGGTATGGCTACACCTTC.

The chain carries TRBV14 and TRBJ1-2, with 8 bases identical to TRBD1. The CDR3 consists of 16 residues. Trimming removed 1 base from V and 0 bases from J; junction bases left unmatched: 4. Looked up from germline, CDR1 is SGHDN and CDR2 is FVKESK. CDR3 DNA: TGTGCCAGCAGCCAAGTACAGGGGGGGGCTAACTATGGCTACACCTTC. This gives the protein CASSQVQGGANYGYTF.

The chain carries TRBV27 and TRBJ2-2; unclear D gene. The CDR3 sequence is 13 residues long. Germline-derived CDR1 and CDR2 are MNHEY and SMNVEV (reference sequence). With 3 bases removed from V and 7 bases from J, the gap between germline ends came to 9 bases. The CDR3 DNA sequence: TGTGCCAGCAGTTTGTCTAATTACGGGGAGCTGTTTTTT. It is translated as CASSLSNYGELFF.

The chain couples TRBV4-2 to TRBJ2-7; D ambiguous. Trimming took 0 bases from V and 2 from J, leaving 8 bases between them. The V gene's germline CDR1 is LGHNA and CDR2 YNFKEQ. This CDR3 has 14 amino acids. This CDR3 is CASSQELAPYEQYF. The CDR3 DNA is TGTGCCAGCAGCCAAGAACTTGCCCCCTACGAGCAGTACTTC.

This chain uses TRBV19 with TRBJ1-5; D possibly corresponds to TRBD1 (6 bases). CDR1 and CDR2 from the germline V gene are LNHDA and SQIVND (reference sequence). The CDR3 has 15 residues. Trimming pared 5 bases from V and 0 bases from J, leaving 11 bases between. The DNA for the CDR3 is TGTGCCAGTAGTCGGGGGACATATAGCAATCAGCCCCAGCATTTT. It codes for CASSRGTYSNQPQHF.

The V call is TRBV5-5, the J call TRBJ2-7; TRBD1 matches at 8 bases. Germline-derived CDR1 and CDR2 are SGHKS and YYEKEE (reference sequence). The junction had 4 bases not matched to a gene; V was cut back by 0 bases and J by 2 bases. The CDR3 runs to 15 residues. The CDR3 region is CASSLGWTGTYEQYF. The CDR3 DNA reads as TGTGCCAGCAGCTTGGGATGGACAGGGACCTACGAGCAGTACTTC.

V is TRBV5-1 and J is TRBJ2-7; D gene ambiguous. Germline V CDR1 and CDR2: SGHRS, YFSETQ. V was shortened by 0 bases and J by 2 bases, with 6 bases between the two germline ends. The CDR3 contains 13 residues. Written as DNA, the CDR3 is TGCGCCAGCAGCTTGGGGCTGCCCTACGAGCAGTACTTC. This translates into CASSLGLPYEQYF. The entire variable domain, with the rest obtained from reference TRBV5-1 and TRBJ2-7, is as follows: KAGVTQTPRYLIKTRGQQVTLSCSPISGHRSVSWYQQTPGQGLQFLFEYFSETQRNKGNFPGRFSGRQFSNSRSEMNVSTLELGDSALYLCASSLGLPYEQYFGPGTRLTVT.